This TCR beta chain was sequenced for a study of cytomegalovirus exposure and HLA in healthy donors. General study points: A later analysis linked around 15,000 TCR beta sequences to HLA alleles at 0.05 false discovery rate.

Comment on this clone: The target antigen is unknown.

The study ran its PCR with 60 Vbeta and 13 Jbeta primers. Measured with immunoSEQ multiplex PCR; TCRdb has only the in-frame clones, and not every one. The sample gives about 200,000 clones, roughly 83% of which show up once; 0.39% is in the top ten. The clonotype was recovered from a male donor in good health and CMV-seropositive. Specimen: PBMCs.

CDR3: CASSFQGVAYF. The CDR3 nucleotides are TGTGCCAGCAGTTTTCAGGGGGTCGCCTACTTC. The rearrangement links TRBV6-5 to TRBJ2-7, with TRBD1 matching 7 bases. Trimming removed 4 bases from V and 13 bases from J; junction bases left unmatched: 7. CDR1 is MNHEY and CDR2 is SVGAGI in the germline V gene. This CDR3 comprises 11 residues.